This TCR beta chain was sequenced during a study of T cells in localized non-small cell lung cancer (dated by TCRdb to the early 2020s). About the study as a whole: The study analyzed T cell repertoires of 200 to 250 early-stage NSCLC patients, comparing tumors and uninvolved tumor-adjacent lungs. The cohort comprised around 250 treatment-naïve NSCLC patients with resected, localized lung tumors. A mean age of around 69 years was recorded for the NSCLC patients, of whom around 120 were male and 95 to 110 were female. What the study reported, not specific to this receptor: Because multi-region sequencing of the tumors was not done, intratumor heterogeneity could not be ruled out. Of the top 100 tumor clones, a median of roughly 60 were detected in paired uninvolved adjacent lung; around 27 were also among that lung's top 100. Uninvolved tumor-adjacent lung showed the highest T cell clonality, higher than tumor, which suggests more focused antigenic responses in the adjacent lung. Higher blood T cell density associated with longer overall survival, while higher adjacent-lung clonality associated with shorter survival. Because the study design was exploratory, TCR variables were selected using unadjusted p-values without false-discovery rate correction.

TCR beta CDR3 regions were sequenced from DNA using the immunoSEQ Assay. The source study handled its data this way. To compute T cell density, TCR beta template counts were normalized to usable DNA, which was estimated by amplifying housekeeping genes. Using the preseqR package, richness was estimated by extrapolating to 120,000 templates for tissue samples and 400,000 templates for PBMC samples. Clonality was defined by subtracting Pielou's evenness from one. Differential abundance testing on productive amino-acid clonotypes, with a minimum total count of 5 and an alpha of 0.1, was used to identify tissue-enriched TCRs. The Jaccard Index and the Morisita Overlap Index were used to measure repertoire overlap between compartments. GLIPH clustered TCR beta CDR3s with public tetramer-defined viral CDR3s; viral motifs required at least three viral sequences plus V-gene enrichment. TCRdb limited this immuneACCESS table to in-frame rearrangements with V and J called. A share of clones is missing; checked studies link under half to unresolved V genes, and the rest is unexplained. The DNA gave D and trimming, while V, J and clone size come from that table. This sample lists roughly 72,000 clones; 86% were detected once. The leading ten clones occupy 21% of the sample.

A word on this clone: Its target antigen remains unknown. Base qualities are not recorded, but no much larger clone differs from it by a single base.

At diagnosis, peripheral blood, uninvolved tumor-adjacent lung and tumor were collected and stored as a combination of fresh-frozen and FFPE material. For TCR repertoire profiling, blood samples were analyzed as peripheral blood mononuclear cells. Here V drops 4 bases and J drops 0 bases, and the junction holds 12 bases not matched to any gene. Spanning cysteine to phenylalanine, the CDR3 consists of 18 amino acids. CDR3 DNA is the only sequence kept; it has 54 bases, read in frame from the first base. Looking up the germline V gene yields CDR1 MGHRA and CDR2 YSYEKL. The rearranged chain carries TRBV4-1 and TRBJ2-3, with TRBD2 matching 8 junction bases. The receptor was isolated from an older male donor with stage III squamous cell lung carcinoma. The sequencing here drew on peripheral blood, taken before any cancer treatment. The DNA is as follows: TGCGCCAGCAGCCCTTTTCCCCAGCGGGAGACTAGCACAGATACGCAGTATTTT. It specifies CASSPFPQRETSTDTQYF.